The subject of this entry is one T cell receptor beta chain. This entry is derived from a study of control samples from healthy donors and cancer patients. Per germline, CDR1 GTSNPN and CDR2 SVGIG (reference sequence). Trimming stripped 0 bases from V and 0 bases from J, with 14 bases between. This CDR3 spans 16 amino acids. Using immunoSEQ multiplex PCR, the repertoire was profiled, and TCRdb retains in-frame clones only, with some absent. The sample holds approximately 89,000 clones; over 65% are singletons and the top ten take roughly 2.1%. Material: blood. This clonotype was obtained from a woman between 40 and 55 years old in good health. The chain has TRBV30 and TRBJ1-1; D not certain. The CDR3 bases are TGTGCCTGGAGTGTAGACCCCGACCATCTGAACACTGAAGCTTTCTTT. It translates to CAWSVDPDHLNTEAFF.